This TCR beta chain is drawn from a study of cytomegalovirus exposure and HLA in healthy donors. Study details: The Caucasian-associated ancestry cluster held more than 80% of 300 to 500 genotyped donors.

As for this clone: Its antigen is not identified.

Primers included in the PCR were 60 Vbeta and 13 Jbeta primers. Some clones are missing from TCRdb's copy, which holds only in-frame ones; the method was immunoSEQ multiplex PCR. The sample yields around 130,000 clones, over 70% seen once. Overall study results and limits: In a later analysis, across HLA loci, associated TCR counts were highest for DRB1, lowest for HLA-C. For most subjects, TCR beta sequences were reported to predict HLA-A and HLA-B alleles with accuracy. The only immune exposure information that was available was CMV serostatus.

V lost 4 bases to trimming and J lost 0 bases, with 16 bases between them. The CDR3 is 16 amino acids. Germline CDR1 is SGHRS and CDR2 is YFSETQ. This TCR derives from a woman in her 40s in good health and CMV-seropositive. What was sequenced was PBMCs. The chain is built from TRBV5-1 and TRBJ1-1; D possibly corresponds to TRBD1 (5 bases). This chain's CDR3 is CASSTDSGIMNTEAFF. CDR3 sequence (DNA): TGCGCCAGCAGCACCGACAGCGGGATAATGAACACTGAAGCTTTCTTT.